What follows are 7 T cell receptor beta chains derived from one specimen sequenced in a study of regulatory and conventional T cells in RAG deficiency. Assay: immunoSEQ multiplex PCR; the TCRdb copy retains only in-frame clones and omits some. The table records 5,000 to 6,500 clones, 80% to 95% of them present only once. Sequenced input: CD8+ T cells sorted from blood. The receptor source for this set is a human donor with RAG deficiency presenting as severe combined immunodeficiency.

The V gene is TRBV28, the J gene TRBJ2-1; D is unresolved. V lost 1 base, J lost 4 bases, and 17 bases lay in between. The CDR3 contains 17 residues. Germline CDR1 is MDHEN and CDR2 is SYDVKM. The CDR3 loop reads CASSLYSTVVFYNEQFF. The DNA of the CDR3 is TGTGCCAGCAGTTTATACAGCACAGTAGTGTTTTACAATGAGCAGTTCTTC.

The CDR3 bases are TGTGCCAGCGTCGGTGGGAACACTGAAGCTTTCTTT. Translation: CASVGGNTEAFF. V and J are TRBV2 and TRBJ1-1; D is unclear. V lost 8 bases to trimming and J lost 1 base, with 8 bases between them. Germline-derived CDR1 and CDR2 are SNHLY and FYNNEI. The CDR3 covers 12 residues.

The CDR3 DNA reads as TGCGCCAGCTTTCCGACAGGGGGGGGATACAATGAGCAGTTCTTC. It specifies CASFPTGGGYNEQFF. The gene calls are TRBV10-2 and TRBJ2-1, with 9 bases matching TRBD1. Germline CDR1 reads WSHSY; CDR2 reads SAAADI. The CDR3 sequence is 15 residues long. V shed 8 bases and J 4 bases; nucleotides not matched to a gene: 9.

The chain recombines TRBV6-5 with TRBJ2-5; tentative D call: TRBD1 (6 bases). Germline V gene data show CDR1 as MNHEY and CDR2 as SVGAGI. The CDR3 totals 13 residues. Trimming took 5 bases from V and 4 from J, leaving 11 bases between them. DNA for the CDR3: TGTGCCAGCAGTGCAGGGGTCCCAGAGACCCAGTACTTC. Translating gives CASSAGVPETQYF.

The table lists this clone with a count of one. The rearrangement uses TRBV28 and TRBJ2-7, with D tentatively TRBD2 (5 bases). V dropped 4 bases and J dropped 7 bases, with 11 bases sitting between them. Per germline, CDR1 MDHEN and CDR2 SYDVKM. The CDR3 sequence is 12 residues long. CDR3 region: CASSSGFGEQYF. As DNA, the CDR3 is TGTGCCAGCAGTTCGGGGTTTGGGGAGCAGTACTTC. Using reference TRBV28 and TRBJ2-7 for the parts outside the CDR3, the full variable domain is DVKVTQSSRYLVKRTGEKVFLECVQDMDHENMFWYRQDPGLGLRLIYFSYDVKMKEKGDIPEGYSVSREKKERFSLILESASTNQTSMYLCASSSGFGEQYFGPGTRLTVT.

By frequency in the sample, this clone is large. V usage is TRBV7-6 and J usage is TRBJ2-5; D is unclear. The CDR3 is 15 residues long. Trimming took 5 bases from V and 2 from J, leaving 15 bases between them. CDR1 SGHVS and CDR2 FNYEAQ come from the germline V gene. The CDR3 here is CASSPDGAPQETQYF. DNA for the CDR3: TGTGCCAGCAGCCCGGACGGAGCACCGCAAGAGACCCAGTACTTC.

The chain uses TRBV7-3 and TRBJ2-3, with 8 bases that match TRBD1. With V trimmed by 5 bases and J by 0 bases, 4 bases remained unmatched. CDR3 length: 15 residues. Per germline, CDR1 SGHTA and CDR2 FQGTGA. CDR3 DNA: TGTGCCAGCAGCCATACAGGGGGGAGCACAGATACGCAGTATTTT. It yields the protein CASSHTGGSTDTQYF.